This record concerns one TCR beta chain sequence. The V and J ends lost 0 bases and 9 bases, in that order; junction bases with no gene match: 13. Germline V gene sequence: CDR1 MNHEY, CDR2 SVGAGI. The CDR3 has 16 residues. Measured with immunoSEQ multiplex PCR; TCRdb has only the in-frame clones, and not every one. The sample comprises about 76,000 clones, around 86% of which are singletons, and around 4.8% rests with the top ten. This sample was taken from a study of technical replicates of blood from four donors. The TCR was taken from a human donor in good health. Some clones in this sample may be carry-over from other donors' samples. Sequenced: PBMCs. The V and J genes are TRBV6-5 and TRBJ2-5; TRBD2 matches 7 bases. The CDR3 sequence: CASSYSGLAVPGAQYF. CDR3 nucleotides: TGTGCCAGCAGTTACTCAGGGCTAGCGGTCCCGGGGGCCCAGTACTTC.